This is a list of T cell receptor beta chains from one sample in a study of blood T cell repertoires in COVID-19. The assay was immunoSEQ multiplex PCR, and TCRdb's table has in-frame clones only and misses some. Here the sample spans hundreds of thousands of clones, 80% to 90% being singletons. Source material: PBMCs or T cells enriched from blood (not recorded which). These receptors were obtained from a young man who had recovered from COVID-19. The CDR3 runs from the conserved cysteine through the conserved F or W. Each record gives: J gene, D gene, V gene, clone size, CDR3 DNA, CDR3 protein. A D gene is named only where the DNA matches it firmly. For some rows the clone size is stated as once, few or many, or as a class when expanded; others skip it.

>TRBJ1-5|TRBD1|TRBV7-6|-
TGTGCCAGCAGGACCGTGTCCGGGACAGGGATTATGGAAGGCAATCAGCCCCAGCATTTT
CASRTVSGTGIMEGNQPQHF
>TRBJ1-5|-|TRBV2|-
TGTGCCAGCAGTGAAGTCTATAGCAATCAGCCCCAGCATTTT
CASSEVYSNQPQHF
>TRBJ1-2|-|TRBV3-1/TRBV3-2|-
TGTGCCAGCAGCTCACAGGAGAGCTATGGCTACACCTTC
CASSSQESYGYTF
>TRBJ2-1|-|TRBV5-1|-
TGCGCCAGCAGCTCCCTAGACAGCTCCTACAATGAGCAGTTCTTC
CASSSLDSSYNEQFF
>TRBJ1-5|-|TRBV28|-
TGTGCCAGCAGAGACAGATATAGCAATCAGCCCCAGCATTTT
CASRDRYSNQPQHF
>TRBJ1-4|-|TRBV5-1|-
TGCGCCAGCAGCTTGCGGGGATCGAGGAATGAAAAACTGTTTTTT
CASSLRGSRNEKLFF
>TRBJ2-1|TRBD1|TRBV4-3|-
TGCGCCAGCAGCCAACGACAGGGTCTCGGCCATGAGCAGTTCTTC
CASSQRQGLGHEQFF
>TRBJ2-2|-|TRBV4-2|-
TGTGCCAGCAGCCAGAGACAGGCCACCGGGGAGCTGTTTTTT
CASSQRQATGELFF
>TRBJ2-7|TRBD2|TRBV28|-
TGTGCCAGCAGGGGGGCTGGGTTGGCGACGGGACTAGTCTCCTACGAGCAGTACTTC
CASRGAGLATGLVSYEQYF
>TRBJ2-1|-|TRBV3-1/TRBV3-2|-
TGTGCCAGCAGCCAAGATTCTGGACAGACTTCTAGCTCCTACAATGAGCAGTTCTTC
CASSQDSGQTSSSYNEQFF
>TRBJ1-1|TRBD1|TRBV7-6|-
TGTGCCAGCAGCTTAGGGACCGGGACAGTTGATGAAGCTTTCTTT
CASSLGTGTVDEAFF
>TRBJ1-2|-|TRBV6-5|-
TGTGCCAGCAGTTCCGCGGGCTATGGCTACACCTTC
CASSSAGYGYTF
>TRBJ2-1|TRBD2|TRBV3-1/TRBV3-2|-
TGTGCCAGCAGTCGACCGGGACTAGCGAGATACAATGAGCAGTTCTTC
CASSRPGLARYNEQFF
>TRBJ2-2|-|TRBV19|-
TGTGCCAGTAGTATAGAGGGGCTAGCCGGGGAGCTGTTTTTT
CASSIEGLAGELFF
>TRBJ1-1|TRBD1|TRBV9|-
TGTGCCAGCAGCGCCGGACAGGGGAGTGCGGCTGAAGCTTTCTTT
CASSAGQGSAAEAFF
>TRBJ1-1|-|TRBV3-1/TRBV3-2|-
TGTGCCAGCAGCCAAGCTCGGGGAGGGGGAGCTTTCTTT
CASSQARGGGAFF
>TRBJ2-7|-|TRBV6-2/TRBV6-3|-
TGTGCCAGCAGTTACTACGGCGAGCAGTACTTC
CASSYYGEQYF
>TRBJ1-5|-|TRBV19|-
TGTGCCAGTAGACCCTGGGGGGATAGCAATCAGCCCCAGCATTTT
CASRPWGDSNQPQHF
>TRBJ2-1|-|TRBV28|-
TGTGCCAGCACCTTATCCTCCTACAATGAGCAGTTCTTC
CASTLSSYNEQFF
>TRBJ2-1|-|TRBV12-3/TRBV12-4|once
TGTGCCAGCAGTAGACTCTATGAGCAGTTCTTC
CASSRLYEQFF
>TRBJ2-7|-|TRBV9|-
TGTGCCAGCAGCGTAGGGACATTTGGGACACCACGGCCCAACGAGCAGTACTTC
CASSVGTFGTPRPNEQYF
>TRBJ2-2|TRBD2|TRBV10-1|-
TGCGCCAGCAGTGACAGCGCTAGCGGGACGAACACCGGGGAGCTGTTTTTT
CASSDSASGTNTGELFF
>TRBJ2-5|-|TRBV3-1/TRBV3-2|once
TGTGCCAGCAGCCAAAATCAGGGTCAAGAGACCCAGTACTTC
CASSQNQGQETQYF
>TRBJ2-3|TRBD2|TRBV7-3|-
TGTGCCAGCAGCCCGTATAGCGGGGGACCTTCAGATACGCAGTATTTT
CASSPYSGGPSDTQYF
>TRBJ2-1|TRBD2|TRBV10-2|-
TGCGCCAGCAGTGTGGGCTCGGGACTAGCGGGAATATACAATGAGCAGTTCTTC
CASSVGSGLAGIYNEQFF